The rows below give T cell receptor beta chains drawn from one sample of a study of blood T cell repertoires in COVID-19. Profiling relied on immunoSEQ multiplex PCR, and the TCRdb table lists in-frame clones only, not all of them. This sample yields 54,000 or so clones, of which 86% are seen a single time; about 26% belongs to the top ten. Specimen: peripheral blood. These receptor sequences come from a woman aged 80 or over with acute or convalescent COVID-19. The CDR3 runs from the conserved cysteine through the conserved F or W. Fields, in order: CDR3 length, J gene, D gene, clone size, V gene, CDR3 DNA, CDR3 protein. The D gene is left open where the match is weak. Some rows have no size entry. The others give once, few or many, or a class for an expanded clone.

>14|TRBJ1-2|-|-|TRBV7-3
TGTGCCAGCAGCTTAACAGGGGCAGGCCATGGCTACACCTTC
CASSLTGAGHGYTF
>15|TRBJ1-6|TRBD1|-|TRBV6-1
TGTGCCAGCAGTGAAGGGACAGGGGTACATTCACCCCTCCACTTT
CASSEGTGVHSPLHF
>18|TRBJ1-1|TRBD1|-|TRBV19
TGTGCCAGTAGTATGATGACAGGGTCGGTGGTTATGAACACTGAAGCTTTCTTT
CASSMMTGSVVMNTEAFF
>13|TRBJ1-1|TRBD1|-|TRBV12-3/TRBV12-4
TGTGCCAGCAGGGGACAGGGGAACACTGAAGCTTTCTTT
CASRGQGNTEAFF
>15|TRBJ1-5|TRBD1|-|TRBV2
TGTGCCAGTGTCCGGGACAGGGTGAACAATCAGCCCCAGCATTTT
CASVRDRVNNQPQHF
>16|TRBJ2-3|TRBD1|-|TRBV4-2
TGTGCCAGCAGCCTGGGGTCCGGGACAGGGTCAGATACGCAGTATTTT
CASSLGSGTGSDTQYF
>14|TRBJ2-7|TRBD2|-|TRBV5-1
TGCGCCAGCAGCTTGTATCTAGCGGCATACGAGCAGTACTTC
CASSLYLAAYEQYF
>15|TRBJ1-5|TRBD1|-|TRBV5-4
TGTGCCAGCAGCTTGGGGACAGGAGTCGGGCAGCCCCAGCATTTT
CASSLGTGVGQPQHF
>14|TRBJ1-2|-|-|TRBV5-1
TGCGCCAGCAGCTTAGCAGGGGTGGACTATGGCTACACCTTC
CASSLAGVDYGYTF
>13|TRBJ2-7|TRBD1|-|TRBV2
TGTGCCAGCAGTGATCGACAGGGCTACGAGCAGTACTTC
CASSDRQGYEQYF
>13|TRBJ2-5|-|-|TRBV10-1
TGCGCCAGCAGTGGGTTTAAGCGAGAGACCCAGTACTTC
CASSGFKRETQYF
>13|TRBJ2-2|-|-|TRBV7-8
TGTGCCAGCAGCTTAGTAGACACCGGGGAGCTGTTTTTT
CASSLVDTGELFF
>13|TRBJ2-7|TRBD1|once|TRBV7-8
TGTGCCAGCAGGACAACAGGGGCCTACGAGCAGTACTTC
CASRTTGAYEQYF
>13|TRBJ2-1|TRBD2|-|TRBV10-1
TGCGCCAGCAGTGTGACTAGCGAGAATGAGCAGTTCTTC
CASSVTSENEQFF
>15|TRBJ2-1|-|-|TRBV5-4
TGTGCCAGCAGCTTGGCGGGAGCCGCCTACAATGAGCAGTTCTTC
CASSLAGAAYNEQFF
>15|TRBJ2-7|-|-|TRBV4-2
TGTGCCAGCAGCCAAGCTCCCGAGAGCTCCTACGAGCAGTACTTC
CASSQAPESSYEQYF
>13|TRBJ1-1|-|-|TRBV7-3
TGTGCCAGCAGCCTAGGGGCCGCAACTGAAGCTTTCTTT
CASSLGAATEAFF
>14|TRBJ2-1|-|-|TRBV6-5
TGTGCCAGCGCTCTGCTCAGCTCCTACAATGAGCAGTTCTTC
CASALLSSYNEQFF
>12|TRBJ1-2|-|-|TRBV10-2
TGCGCCAGCGGTAAGGAGGACTATGGCTACACCTTC
CASGKEDYGYTF
>15|TRBJ1-1|-|-|TRBV30
TGTGCCTGGAGTGTACTCGAAGCAGGGGCGGCTGAAGCTTTCTTT
CAWSVLEAGAAEAFF
>12|TRBJ1-1|-|-|TRBV25-1
TGTGCCAGCTCATTCATGAACACTGAAGCTTTCTTT
CASSFMNTEAFF
>15|TRBJ2-1|TRBD1|-|TRBV9
TGTGCCAGCAGCAGGGGGCAGGGTATTTACAATGAGCAGTTCTTC
CASSRGQGIYNEQFF
>12|TRBJ1-2|-|-|TRBV6-1
TGTGCCAGCAGTGAAAGCGTGGGAGACCGGGTGTTC
CASSESVGDRVF
>16|TRBJ1-1|TRBD1|-|TRBV11-3
TGTGCCAGCAGCTTAGGGACAGGGTGGTCGGAAACTGAAGCTTTCTTT
CASSLGTGWSETEAFF
>15|TRBJ1-4|TRBD1|-|TRBV13
TGTGCCAGCAGCCCAACGACAGGGGCTAATGAAAAACTGTTTTTT
CASSPTTGANEKLFF
>14|TRBJ2-1|-|-|TRBV14
TGTGCCAGCAGCCAAGATTGGGCAACGAATGAGCAGTTCTTC
CASSQDWATNEQFF
>12|TRBJ1-5|-|-|TRBV19
TGTGCCAGTAGTCGGGGGGTTCAGCCCCAGCATTTT
CASSRGVQPQHF
>18|TRBJ2-1|TRBD2|-|TRBV9
TGTGCCAGCAGCGTAGCCCCGACAGGCACTAGCGGGAGGCATGAGCAGTTCTTC
CASSVAPTGTSGRHEQFF
>13|TRBJ1-2|TRBD1|-|TRBV7-3
TGTGCCAGCAGTTCAGGACAGGGCAATGGCTACACCTTC
CASSSGQGNGYTF
>16|TRBJ2-7|TRBD1|-|TRBV15
TGTGCCACCAGCGTCCGAAGTGGGACAGGCCCCTACGAGCAGTACTTC
CATSVRSGTGPYEQYF
>16|TRBJ2-1|TRBD2|-|TRBV27
TGTGCCAGCAGTCCCGGACTAGCGGGATGGGGCAATGAGCAGTTCTTC
CASSPGLAGWGNEQFF
>11|TRBJ2-7|-|-|TRBV23-1
TGCGCCAGCAGACAGGCATACGAGCAGTACTTC
CASRQAYEQYF
>16|TRBJ2-7|TRBD2|-|TRBV5-1
TGCGCCAGCTCCCAGGGACTAGCGGGCCTTCATGGCGAGCAGTACTTC
CASSQGLAGLHGEQYF
>15|TRBJ2-3|-|-|TRBV6-2/TRBV6-3
TGTGCCAGCAGTTACTCGAGGATCACCCCGGATACGCAGTATTTT
CASSYSRITPDTQYF
>13|TRBJ2-1|-|few|TRBV11-3
TGTGCCAGCAGCAACCAGGGGAGCGTTGAGCAGTTCTTC
CASSNQGSVEQFF
>14|TRBJ2-5|-|-|TRBV28
TGTGCCAGCAGTTACCCGGGGGGCGCAGGGACCCAGTACTTC
CASSYPGGAGTQYF
>12|TRBJ1-4|TRBD1|-|TRBV7-9
TGTGCCAGCAGCTGGACAGGGGAAAAACTGTTTTTT
CASSWTGEKLFF
>15|TRBJ2-5|-|-|TRBV24-1
TGTGCCACCAGTGGGGGGCGGCCGGTGGAGGAGACCCAGTACTTC
CATSGGRPVEETQYF
>15|TRBJ1-6|TRBD1|-|TRBV14
TGTGCCAGCAGCTTTTATACAGGGGGAAATTCACCCCTCCACTTT
CASSFYTGGNSPLHF
>13|TRBJ1-1|-|few|TRBV19
TGTGCCAGTAGTACACAGACGAACACTGAAGCTTTCTTT
CASSTQTNTEAFF
>15|TRBJ2-3|TRBD2|-|TRBV9
TGTGCCAGCAGCGTAGGTCAAGCGGGGACAGATACGCAGTATTTT
CASSVGQAGTDTQYF
>13|TRBJ2-2|TRBD1|-|TRBV6-1
TGTGCCACGAAAGCAGGGGGAGCCGGGGAGCTGTTTTTT
CATKAGGAGELFF
>12|TRBJ1-1|-|-|TRBV12-3/TRBV12-4
TGTGCCAGCAGTTTTGGAGGCACTGAAGCTTTCTTT
CASSFGGTEAFF
>15|TRBJ1-3|-|once|TRBV4-2
TGTGCCAGCAGCCAAGATCTAAACAGGGCCGACACCATATATTTT
CASSQDLNRADTIYF
>13|TRBJ1-5|-|-|TRBV12-3/TRBV12-4
TGTGCCAGCACCCGGGGGGCAGGTCAGCCCCAGCATTTT
CASTRGAGQPQHF
>14|TRBJ2-3|TRBD1|-|TRBV7-2
TGTGCCAGCAGCGCTAGCAGAGGCCAGGGGGCGCAGTATTTT
CASSASRGQGAQYF
>15|TRBJ1-5|-|-|TRBV2
TGTGCCAGCAGTGTAGGAGTTGCTAGCAATCAGCCCCAGCATTTT
CASSVGVASNQPQHF
>15|TRBJ1-5|TRBD1|-|TRBV6-4
TGTGCCAGCAGTTACCGGGACAGGATAGATCAGCCCCAGCATTTT
CASSYRDRIDQPQHF
>18|TRBJ1-1|TRBD1|-|TRBV3-1/TRBV3-2
TGTGCCAGCAGCCCGTTTCCTCAAACCGGGACAGCGAACACTGAAGCTTTCTTT
CASSPFPQTGTANTEAFF
>16|TRBJ1-2|-|-|TRBV4-2
TGTGCCAGCAGCCAAGATATTGGAGAAGTTAACTATGGCTACACCTTC
CASSQDIGEVNYGYTF
>16|TRBJ1-3|TRBD1|-|TRBV9
TGTGCCAGCAGCGTAGGGGACAGTGGCTCTGGAAACACCATATATTTT
CASSVGDSGSGNTIYF
>17|TRBJ2-5|TRBD2|once|TRBV4-1
TGCGCCAGCAGCCAAGTGGGACTAGCGGGGGGTGGCGAGACCCAGTACTTC
CASSQVGLAGGGETQYF
>15|TRBJ2-2|-|-|TRBV27
TGTGCCAGCAGTTTATTCGATAGGGGTTCCGGGGAGCTGTTTTTT
CASSLFDRGSGELFF
>16|TRBJ2-7|TRBD1|-|TRBV27
TGTGCCAGCAGGGGTCCGACCGGGACAGGGGAGTACGAGCAGTACTTC
CASRGPTGTGEYEQYF
>14|TRBJ2-1|TRBD2|once|TRBV7-2
TGTGCCAGCAGCTTAGGACTAGCGGGAGTTGAGCAGTTCTTC
CASSLGLAGVEQFF
>16|TRBJ1-1|TRBD1|-|TRBV29-1
TGCAGCGTTGGGGGACAGGGGGGAGTAGTAGACACTGAAGCTTTCTTT
CSVGGQGGVVDTEAFF
>13|TRBJ1-2|TRBD1|-|TRBV7-3
TGTGCCAGCAGCCCGGACAGGGGGAATGGCTACACCTTC
CASSPDRGNGYTF